These 27 T cell receptor beta chains were all obtained from the same sample, sequenced in a study of blood T cell repertoires in COVID-19. Repertoires were generated with immunoSEQ multiplex PCR, while TCRdb's copy carries only in-frame clones and drops some. The table records 250,000 to 300,000 clones, around four fifths of them present only once. Sequencing input: peripheral blood. The source of these receptors is a man in his sixties who had recovered from COVID-19.

This sequence joins TRBV4-2 and TRBJ2-3; 9 nucleotides agree with TRBD2. The CDR3 is made up of 16 amino acids. Germline V gene data show CDR1 as LGHNA and CDR2 as YNFKEQ. With 6 bases clipped from V and 4 bases from J, the junction kept 11 bases outside the gene matches. The CDR3 loop reads CASRDAGGPRADTQYF. DNA of the CDR3: TGTGCCAGCAGAGATGCGGGAGGGCCGAGGGCAGATACGCAGTATTTT.

This chain uses TRBV5-1 with TRBJ2-3, with D possibly being TRBD2 (6 bases). The V end was cut by 5 bases, the J end by 2 bases, with 18 bases between. The CDR3 totals 16 residues. The germline gives CDR1 SGHRS, CDR2 YFSETQ. The chain's CDR3 is CASRSGTQSPTDTQYF. DNA for the CDR3: TGCGCCAGCAGATCGGGGACTCAATCTCCCACAGATACGCAGTATTTT.

The chain couples TRBV6-1 to TRBJ1-3; 9 bases agree with TRBD1. This CDR3 spans 15 amino acids. Looked up from germline, CDR1 is MNHNS and CDR2 is SASEGT. Trimming took 2 bases from V and 5 from J; bases not matched to a gene: 4. CDR3 residues: CASSESGTGRNTIYF. As DNA, the CDR3 is TGTGCCAGCAGTGAATCTGGGACAGGGAGAAACACCATATATTTT.

CDR3 DNA: TGTGCCAGCAGCCCCAACAGGGGGCTGGGTGAAAAACTGTTTTTT. Translated: CASSPNRGLGEKLFF. The chain has TRBV7-9 and TRBJ1-4, with 9 bases matching TRBD1. The germline V gene encodes CDR1 SEHNR and CDR2 FQNEAQ (reference sequence). The CDR3 has 15 residues. After removal of 5 bases from V and 7 bases from J, the junction contained 8 bases not matched to a gene.

The rearrangement uses TRBV30 and TRBJ2-7; D remains ambiguous. CDR3 length equals 13 residues. V was cut by 1 base and J by 7 bases, with 14 bases left in between. Germline V gene lookup returns CDR1 GTSNPN and CDR2 SVGIG (reference sequence). The CDR3 loop reads CAWSGILGYEQYF. As DNA, the CDR3 is TGTGCCTGGAGTGGGATACTCGGGTATGAGCAGTACTTC.

This chain connects TRBV11-2 to TRBJ2-7; TRBD1 agrees at 8 bases. Germline-derived CDR1 and CDR2 are SGHAT and FQNNGV. The CDR3 is made up of 15 amino acids. V was pared by 5 bases and J by 1 base, with 7 bases of the junction left unmatched. CDR3 loop: CASSLGTGPSYEQYF. CDR3 in DNA: TGTGCCAGCAGCCTAGGGACAGGCCCTTCCTACGAGCAGTACTTC.

The rearrangement links TRBV18 to TRBJ1-2, with 10 bases aligning to TRBD1. The CDR3 covers 13 residues. The ends lost 6 bases at V and 8 bases at J; junction bases unmatched: 6. Germline values: CDR1 KGHSH, CDR2 LQKENI. The CDR3 protein is CASSAGTGDGYTF. As DNA, the CDR3 is TGTGCCAGCTCCGCCGGGACAGGGGACGGCTACACCTTC.

The V gene is TRBV29-1, the J gene TRBJ1-2, with 8 nucleotides matching TRBD1. Per germline, CDR1 SQVTM and CDR2 ANQGSEA. Losses at the gene ends were 4 bases for V and 7 bases for J; bases not matched to a gene: 5. The CDR3 length is 12 residues. CDR3 residues: CSVVTGVVGYTF. The DNA for the CDR3 is TGCAGCGTTGTGACAGGGGTTGTTGGCTACACCTTC.

The chain couples TRBV9 to TRBJ1-2; a possible D gene is TRBD1 (6 bases). In germline, CDR1 is SGDLS, CDR2 YYNGEE. The CDR3 extends over 16 amino acids. V lost 3 bases and J lost 4, with 19 bases in between. CDR3 coding DNA: TGTGCCAGCAGCGCCGAAGTGGGGGCGATGATCTATGGCTACACCTTC. Its translation: CASSAEVGAMIYGYTF.

V is TRBV11-2 and J is TRBJ1-4; tentative D call: TRBD1 (5 bases). Per germline, CDR1 SGHAT and CDR2 FQNNGV. This CDR3 spans 15 amino acids. V lost 5 bases, J lost 8 bases, and 18 bases lay in between. CDR3 amino acids: CASSLGWGVGEKLFF. CDR3 DNA: TGTGCCAGCAGCCTAGGATGGGGGGTTGGAGAAAAACTGTTTTTT. The full variable domain, in which reference TRBV11-2 and TRBJ1-4 provide the parts outside the CDR3, is EAGVAQSPRYKIIEKRQSVAFWCNPISGHATLYWYQQILGQGPKLLIQFQNNGVVDDSQLPKDRFSAERLKGVDSTLKIQPAKLEDSAVYLCASSLGWGVGEKLFFGSGTQLSVL.

The chain joins TRBV11-2 to TRBJ1-2; TRBD1 might be the D (6 bases). The CDR3 extends over 14 amino acids. V was shortened by 4 bases and J by 8 bases, with 17 bases between the two germline ends. The V gene's germline CDR1 is SGHAT and CDR2 FQNNGV. CDR3 in amino acids: CASSSLQGREGYTF. The DNA of the CDR3 is TGTGCCAGCAGCTCCCTACAGGGAAGAGAAGGCTACACCTTC.

V is TRBV9 and J is TRBJ1-3; D unresolved. The CDR3 totals 17 residues. The germline CDR1 and CDR2 sequences are SGDLS and YYNGEE. Trimming cost V 4 bases and J 2 bases, with 19 bases left between them. The DNA of the CDR3 is TGTGCCAGCAGCCCGTCCGGCGGGAGTCTAGCTGGAAACACCATATATTTT. Translation gives CASSPSGGSLAGNTIYF.

The V and J genes are TRBV29-1 and TRBJ2-5; D might be TRBD2 (5 bases). The CDR3 is made up of 12 amino acids. The germline gives CDR1 SQVTM, CDR2 ANQGSEA. V lost 6 bases, J lost 7 bases, and 15 bases lay in between. The CDR3 loop is CSVPDGKGTQYF. Written as DNA, the CDR3 is TGCAGCGTACCGGACGGGAAAGGGACCCAGTACTTC.

The chain has TRBV28 and TRBJ1-2; D unresolved. The CDR3 contains 15 residues. Germline CDR1 is MDHEN and CDR2 is SYDVKM. Trimming cost V 2 bases and J 7 bases, with 17 bases left between them. The DNA for the CDR3 is TGTGCCAGCAGTTTAAATATGCGGGCGGCCTTTGGCTACACCTTC. It specifies CASSLNMRAAFGYTF.

This clone was counted once. The chain has TRBV6-6 and TRBJ1-4, with 10 bases identical to TRBD1. Germline lookup yields CDR1 MNHNY and CDR2 SVGAGI (reference sequence). J lost 8 bases, V lost 8 bases, and 11 bases had no gene match. There are 15 residues in the CDR3. In nucleotides, the CDR3 is TGTGCCAGCCGGGACAGGGGTAATAAGGGCGAAAAACTGTTTTTT. It translates to CASRDRGNKGEKLFF.

V is TRBV29-1 and J is TRBJ2-2; 9 nucleotides align to TRBD1. The J segment lost 5 bases and the V segment lost 7 bases, leaving 8 bases of the junction unmatched. The V gene's germline CDR1 is SQVTM and CDR2 ANQGSEA. CDR3 length equals 14 residues. This CDR3 reads CSGTRQGGTGELFF. The CDR3 DNA follows: TGCAGCGGGACTCGACAGGGGGGGACCGGGGAGCTGTTTTTT.

This clone has only a few counts. The chain recombines TRBV5-1 with TRBJ2-1; TRBD2 is a possible D gene (6 bases). Germline loops: CDR1 SGHRS, CDR2 YFSETQ. Between the trimmed V and J ends, which lost 4 bases and 8 bases, there was a span of 16 bases. The CDR3 has 14 residues. The chain's CDR3 is CASSIGTPGDEQFF. The CDR3 coding sequence is TGCGCCAGCAGCATCGGGACTCCGGGGGATGAGCAGTTCTTC. Full variable domain (remainder filled in from reference TRBV5-1 and TRBJ2-1): KAGVTQTPRYLIKTRGQQVTLSCSPISGHRSVSWYQQTPGQGLQFLFEYFSETQRNKGNFPGRFSGRQFSNSRSEMNVSTLELGDSALYLCASSIGTPGDEQFFGPGTRLTVL.

The chain uses TRBV6-5 and TRBJ1-2; 7 bases fit TRBD1. This CDR3 spans 14 amino acids. The junction had 6 bases not matched to a gene; V was cut back by 6 bases and J by 2 bases. Germline CDR1 reads MNHEY; CDR2 reads SVGAGI. The CDR3 region has the DNA TGTGCCAGCAGGCGGGACAGATCCAACTATGGCTACACCTTC. The encoded protein is CASRRDRSNYGYTF.

The chain couples TRBV2 to TRBJ2-3; D unclear. Germline values: CDR1 SNHLY, CDR2 FYNNEI. V was cut by 3 bases and J by 3 bases, with 13 bases left in between. CDR3 length: 15 amino acids. The CDR3 DNA reads TGTGCCAGCAGTGAGGCCCCTCATAAAACAGATACGCAGTATTTT. Protein sequence: CASSEAPHKTDTQYF.

V and J are TRBV29-1 and TRBJ2-2, with TRBD2 identical over 7 bases. Germline V gives CDR1 SQVTM, CDR2 ANQGSEA. The CDR3 length is 16 residues. J lost 0 bases, V lost 1 base, and 5 bases had no gene match. The CDR3 nucleotides read TGCAGCGTTGAAGGCCGCAGCGGGGCGAACACCGGGGAGCTGTTTTTT. This codes for CSVEGRSGANTGELFF.

The chain uses TRBV27 and TRBJ2-2; D remains unclear. From germline, CDR1 is MNHEY and CDR2 SMNVEV (reference sequence). Deletions cut 2 bases from V and 0 bases from J, with 4 bases between. This CDR3 has 14 residues. The CDR3 sequence is CASSLAANTGELFF. CDR3 sequence (DNA): TGTGCCAGCAGTTTAGCAGCGAACACCGGGGAGCTGTTTTTT.

The chain links TRBV15 to TRBJ1-2; maybe TRBD1 (6 bases). In germline, CDR1 is LNHNV, CDR2 YYDKDF (reference sequence). With 6 bases removed from V and 2 bases from J, the gap between germline ends came to 16 bases. CDR3 length: 15 residues. The CDR3 DNA sequence: TGTGCCACCAGGAAAGGGGGGGTTACAAACTATGGCTACACCTTC. Translated: CATRKGGVTNYGYTF.

This rearrangement joins TRBV6-5 to TRBJ2-2, with D possibly TRBD1 on 5 matching bases. Trimming took off 6 bases at V and 4 bases at J, with 9 bases between the two ends. Germline V gene data show CDR1 as MNHEY and CDR2 as SVGAGI. The CDR3 has 13 amino acids. The CDR3 nucleotides are TGTGCCAGCAGAGTTCAGGGCACCGGGGAGCTGTTTTTT. Its translation is CASRVQGTGELFF.

V gene TRBV2 combines with J gene TRBJ2-2, with 7 nucleotides matching TRBD2. CDR3 length: 15 amino acids. Unmatched junction bases numbered 8, after V lost 4 bases and J lost 6 bases. Germline-derived CDR1 and CDR2 are SNHLY and FYNNEI. The CDR3 DNA sequence: TGTGCCAGCAGTGGGAGGCTAGCGGTCGCCGGGGAGCTGTTTTTT. It translates to CASSGRLAVAGELFF.

The genes are TRBV5-1 and TRBJ2-7; TRBD1 aligns across 9 bases. The CDR3 totals 15 residues. The ends lost 4 bases at V and 4 bases at J; junction bases unmatched: 9. Per germline, CDR1 SGHRS and CDR2 YFSETQ. The CDR3 DNA sequence: TGCGCCAGCAGCCCCCGCCTGGGGACAGGGTACGAGCAGTACTTC. Amino acid sequence: CASSPRLGTGYEQYF.

The genes are TRBV27 and TRBJ1-5, with TRBD1 identical over 9 bases. After removal of 8 bases from V and 1 base from J, the junction contained 12 bases not matched to a gene. Germline V CDR1 and CDR2: MNHEY, SMNVEV (reference sequence). The CDR3 spans 17 residues. The CDR3 DNA reads TGTGCCAGCGGTCCGGGACAGGGAGGGTGGAGCAATCAGCCCCAGCATTTT. This gives the protein CASGPGQGGWSNQPQHF.

This clone appeared a few times. V gene TRBV2 combines with J gene TRBJ1-5, with 7 positions matching TRBD1. Germline CDR1 SNHLY, CDR2 FYNNEI. This CDR3 contains 14 residues. Unmatched junction bases numbered 8, after V lost 6 bases and J lost 6 bases. In DNA form, the CDR3 reads TGTGCCAGCAGGGCAAGACAGGGTGCTCAGCCCCAGCATTTT. Residues: CASRARQGAQPQHF.